This T cell receptor beta chain comes out of a study of blood T cells in healthy people across ages. The CDR3 length is 13 residues. V dropped 4 bases and J dropped 8 bases, with 14 bases sitting between them. Germline CDR1 MDHEN, CDR2 SYDVKM. This clonotype turned up a few times. A second PCR of about 7 to 12 cycles used a sample-barcoded 5' primer and a J-beta primer mix. In TCRdb, the 5' RACE reads were re-called with MiXCR into one record per CDR3 protein. The sample has about 840,000 distinct CDR3 sequences; 25% to 30% are singletons. The sample also formed part of further work on T cells of mothers and their children. That work adds: Per mother, over 9 million TCR beta CDR3 reads were obtained; per child, approximately 3.3 million. Related mother-child pairs shared slightly more overlap than unrelated pairs, but the difference was non-significant.

The gene calls are TRBV28 and TRBJ1-2; D unclear. The sequence came from a woman aged 40 to 50 in good health. The sequencing sample was made of blood. This CDR3 reads CASSSGRRRGYTF. The DNA of the CDR3 is TGTGCCAGCAGTTCTGGGCGCCGGCGGGGCTACACCTTC.